This TCR beta chain was recorded in a study of blood T cell repertoires in COVID-19. On the study more broadly: Sample material is recorded as cDNA or gDNA derived from T cells, B-cell-depleted T cells, or PBMCs.

TCRdb keeps only in-frame clones here, not all; method: immunoSEQ multiplex PCR. The data hold just over 300,000 clones, with roughly 90% observed a single time. What the recovered Cohort 3 donors had was two negative PCRs, clearance, or symptom resolution. This CDR3 contains 15 residues. Unmatched junction bases numbered 4, after V lost 5 bases and J lost 8 bases. Per germline, CDR1 MNHNY and CDR2 SVGAGI (reference sequence). The sequenced sample consisted of PBMCs or T cells enriched from blood (not recorded which). The TCR originated in a middle-aged woman who had recovered from COVID-19. V and J are TRBV6-6 and TRBJ1-6; 12 positions match TRBD1. The CDR3 reads CASSRGQGAYSPLHF. The CDR3 DNA is TGTGCCAGCAGTAGGGGACAGGGGGCCTATTCACCCCTCCACTTT.